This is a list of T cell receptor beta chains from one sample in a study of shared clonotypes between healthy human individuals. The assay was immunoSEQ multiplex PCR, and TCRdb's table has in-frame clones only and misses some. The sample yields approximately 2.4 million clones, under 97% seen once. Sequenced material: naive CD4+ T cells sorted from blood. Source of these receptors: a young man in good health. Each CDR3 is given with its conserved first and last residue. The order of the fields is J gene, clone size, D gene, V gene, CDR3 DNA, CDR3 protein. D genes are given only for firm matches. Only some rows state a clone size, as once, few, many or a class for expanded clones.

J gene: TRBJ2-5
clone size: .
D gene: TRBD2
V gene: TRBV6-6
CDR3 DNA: TGTGCCAGCAGTCCGGGGGGGGAGACCCAGTACTTC
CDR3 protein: CASSPGGETQYF

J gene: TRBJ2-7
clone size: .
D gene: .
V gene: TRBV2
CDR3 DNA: TGTGCCAGCGTTGGGGGGCGGGAGTACGAGCAGTACTTC
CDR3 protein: CASVGGREYEQYF

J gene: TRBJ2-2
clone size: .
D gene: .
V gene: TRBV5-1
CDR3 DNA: TGCGCCAGCAGCTTGGGACCGGCAGGAAGCCAGATCAACACCGGGGAGCTGTTTTTT
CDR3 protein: CASSLGPAGSQINTGELFF

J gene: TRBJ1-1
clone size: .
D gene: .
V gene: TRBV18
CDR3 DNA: TGTGCCAGCTCACCACCGTCGAGGGCGAACACTGAAGCTTTCTTT
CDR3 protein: CASSPPSRANTEAFF

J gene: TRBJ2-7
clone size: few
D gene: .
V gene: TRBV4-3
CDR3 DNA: TGCGCCAGCAGCCAGGGCGAGTGGGGGCCTGTCGAGCAGTACTTC
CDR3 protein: CASSQGEWGPVEQYF

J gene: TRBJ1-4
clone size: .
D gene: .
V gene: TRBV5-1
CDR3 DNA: TGCGCCAGCAGCGCGGGACCGACTAATGAAAAACTGTTTTTT
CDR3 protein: CASSAGPTNEKLFF

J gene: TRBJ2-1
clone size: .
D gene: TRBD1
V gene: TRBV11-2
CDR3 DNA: TGTGCCAGCAGCCTCGGGACAGGGTTTCGCGATGAGCAGTTCTTC
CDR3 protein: CASSLGTGFRDEQFF

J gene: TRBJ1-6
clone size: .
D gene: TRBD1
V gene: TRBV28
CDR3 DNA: TGTGCCAGCAGTTCCGGGACAGACTATAATTCACCCCTCCACTTT
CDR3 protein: CASSSGTDYNSPLHF

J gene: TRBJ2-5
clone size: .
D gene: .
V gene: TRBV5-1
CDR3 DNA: TGCGCCAGCAGCTTCGTCGGGGCCCAAGAGACCCAGTACTTC
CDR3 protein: CASSFVGAQETQYF

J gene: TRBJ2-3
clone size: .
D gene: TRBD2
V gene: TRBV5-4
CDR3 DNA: TGTGCCAGCAGCTCCGGGACTAGCGGGAGAGGGACAGATACGCAGTATTTT
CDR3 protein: CASSSGTSGRGTDTQYF

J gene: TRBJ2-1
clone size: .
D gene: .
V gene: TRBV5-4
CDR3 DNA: TGTGCCAGCAGCTTGGATGGGAGGAGTGACAATGAGCAGTTCTTC
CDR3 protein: CASSLDGRSDNEQFF

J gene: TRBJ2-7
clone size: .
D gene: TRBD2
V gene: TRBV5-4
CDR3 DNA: TGTGCCAGCAGCTTAAAGGACCCCGGGACTAGCGAATCCTACGAGCAGTACTTC
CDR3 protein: CASSLKDPGTSESYEQYF

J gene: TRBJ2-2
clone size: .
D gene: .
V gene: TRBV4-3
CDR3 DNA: TGCGCCAGCAGCCCTCGGATCAACACCGGGGAGCTGTTTTTT
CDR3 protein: CASSPRINTGELFF

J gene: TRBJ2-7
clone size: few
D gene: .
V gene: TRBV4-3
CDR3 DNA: TGCGCCAGCAGCCAAGGACCGTACTACGAGCAGTACTTC
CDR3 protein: CASSQGPYYEQYF

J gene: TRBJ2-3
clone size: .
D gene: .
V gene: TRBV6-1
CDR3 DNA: TGTGCCAGCAGTGAAATAGGGAAAGATACGCAGTATTTT
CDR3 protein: CASSEIGKDTQYF

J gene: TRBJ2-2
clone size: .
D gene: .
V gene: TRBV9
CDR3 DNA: TGTGCCAGCAGCCCCCGGGGGAGGAACACCGGGGAGCTGTTTTTT
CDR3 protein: CASSPRGRNTGELFF

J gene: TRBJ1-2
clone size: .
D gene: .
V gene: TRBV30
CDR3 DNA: TGTGCCTGGTTTCGACACTCAAATGGCACCTTC
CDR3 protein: CAWFRHSNGTF

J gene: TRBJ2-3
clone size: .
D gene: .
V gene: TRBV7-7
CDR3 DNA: TGTGCTAGCAGCTTAGGGGTCCGGACAGATACGCAGTATTTT
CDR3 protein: CASSLGVRTDTQYF

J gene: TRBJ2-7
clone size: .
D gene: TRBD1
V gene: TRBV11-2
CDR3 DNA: TGTGCCAGCAGCTTAGAGGGCAGGGGGCCGGGGAAGCAGTACTTC
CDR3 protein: CASSLEGRGPGKQYF

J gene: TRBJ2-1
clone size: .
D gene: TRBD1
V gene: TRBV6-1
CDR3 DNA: TGTGCCAGCAGACGAAGACAGGGGATGGACAATGAGCAGTTCTTC
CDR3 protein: CASRRRQGMDNEQFF

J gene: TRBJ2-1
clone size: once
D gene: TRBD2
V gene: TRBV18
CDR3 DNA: TGTGCCAGCTCACCACCGTCGGGAGGGGTCTACAATGAGCAGTTCTTC
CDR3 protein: CASSPPSGGVYNEQFF

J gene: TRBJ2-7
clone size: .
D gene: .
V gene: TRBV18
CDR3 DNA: TGTGCCAGCTCACCAGGGGCTATTTTCGAGCAGTACTTC
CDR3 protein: CASSPGAIFEQYF

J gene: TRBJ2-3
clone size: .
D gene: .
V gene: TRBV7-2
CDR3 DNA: TGTGCCAGCAGCCTACAAACAGGGGAGGATCCGCAGTATTTT
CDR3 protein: CASSLQTGEDPQYF

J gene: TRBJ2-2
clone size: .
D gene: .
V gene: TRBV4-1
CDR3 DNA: TGCGCCAGCAGCCTCGAGAGGGCCGGCGCGAACACCGGGGAGCTGTTTTTT
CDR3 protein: CASSLERAGANTGELFF

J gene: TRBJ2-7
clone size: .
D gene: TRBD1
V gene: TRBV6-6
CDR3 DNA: TGTGCCAGCAGCCTACAGGGGGCGCGACAGTACTTC
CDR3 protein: CASSLQGARQYF

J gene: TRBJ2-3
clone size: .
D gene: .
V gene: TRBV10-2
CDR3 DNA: TGCGCCAGCAGACGACTGGAACTTAGCACAGATACGCAGTATTTT
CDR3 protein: CASRRLELSTDTQYF

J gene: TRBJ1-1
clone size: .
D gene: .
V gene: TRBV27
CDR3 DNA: TGTGCCAGCAGTTTTTTCCCCTCCGTGAACACTGAAGCTTTCTTT
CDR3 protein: CASSFFPSVNTEAFF

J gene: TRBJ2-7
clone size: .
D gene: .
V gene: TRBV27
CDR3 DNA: TGTGCCAGCAGTTCCTTAGGAGGGGGCCACGAGCAGTACTTC
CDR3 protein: CASSSLGGGHEQYF

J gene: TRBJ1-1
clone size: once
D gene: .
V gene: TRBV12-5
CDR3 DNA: TGTGCTAGTGGTCCCCAGGTAAACACTGAAGCTTTCTTT
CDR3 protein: CASGPQVNTEAFF

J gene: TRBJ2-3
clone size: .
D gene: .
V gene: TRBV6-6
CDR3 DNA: TGTGCCAGCAGTTACTCTACGGGGTCAGATACGCAGTATTTT
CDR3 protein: CASSYSTGSDTQYF

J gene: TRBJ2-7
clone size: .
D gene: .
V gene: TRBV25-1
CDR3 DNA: TGTGCCAGCAGTGGCGGGGTGGGGTACTACGAGCAGTACTTC
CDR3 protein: CASSGGVGYYEQYF

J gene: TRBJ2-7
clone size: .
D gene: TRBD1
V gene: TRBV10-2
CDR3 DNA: TGCGCCAGCAGTTACACTCTGGACAGGTACGAGCAGTACTTC
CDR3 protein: CASSYTLDRYEQYF

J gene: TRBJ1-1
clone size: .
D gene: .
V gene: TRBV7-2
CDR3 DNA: TGTGCCAGCAGCTTAGTTACCGGGACTGAAGCTTTCTTT
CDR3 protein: CASSLVTGTEAFF

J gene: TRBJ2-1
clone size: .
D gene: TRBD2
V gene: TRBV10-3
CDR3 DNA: TGTGCCATCAGTGAGTCTGGCGGGGGACTTTACAATGAGCAGTTCTTC
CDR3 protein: CAISESGGGLYNEQFF

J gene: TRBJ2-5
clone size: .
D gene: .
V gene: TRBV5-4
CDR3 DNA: TGTGCCAGCAGCGGGGGGACCTCCCAAGAGACCCAGTACTTC
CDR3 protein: CASSGGTSQETQYF

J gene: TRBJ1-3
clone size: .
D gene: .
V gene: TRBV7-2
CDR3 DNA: TGTGCCAGCAGCTCGGCCGATGGAAACACCATATATTTT
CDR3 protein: CASSSADGNTIYF

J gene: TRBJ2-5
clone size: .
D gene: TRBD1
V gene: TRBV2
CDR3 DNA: TGTGCCAGCACTGGGATGGGACAGGGAATTGGCACCCAGTACTTC
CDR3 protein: CASTGMGQGIGTQYF

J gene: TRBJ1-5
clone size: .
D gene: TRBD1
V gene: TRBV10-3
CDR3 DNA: TGTGCCATCGGGAGGCAGGGGGGAAATCAGCCCCAGCATTTT
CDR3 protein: CAIGRQGGNQPQHF

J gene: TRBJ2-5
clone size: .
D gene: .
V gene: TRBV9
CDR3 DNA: TGTGCCAGCAGCGGCCGGGATAGGGGCTCGATCCAAGAGACCCAGTACTTC
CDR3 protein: CASSGRDRGSIQETQYF

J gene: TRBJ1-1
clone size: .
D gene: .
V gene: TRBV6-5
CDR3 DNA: TGTGCCAGCAGCCGGGGACAGAACACTGAAGCTTTCTTT
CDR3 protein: CASSRGQNTEAFF

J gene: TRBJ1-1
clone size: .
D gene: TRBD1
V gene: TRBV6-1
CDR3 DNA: TGTGCCAGCAGTGAACAGGGGGAGGTGAACACTGAAGCTTTCTTT
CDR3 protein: CASSEQGEVNTEAFF

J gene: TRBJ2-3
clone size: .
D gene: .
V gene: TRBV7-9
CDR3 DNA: TGTGCCAGCAGCTCCGGAGGGAAGCCCACAGATACGCAGTATTTT
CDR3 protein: CASSSGGKPTDTQYF

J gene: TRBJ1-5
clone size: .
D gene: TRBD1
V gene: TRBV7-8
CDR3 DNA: TGTGCCAGCAGCTCGAGACAGGGAAGTTGGAGCAATCAGCCCCAGCATTTT
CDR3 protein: CASSSRQGSWSNQPQHF

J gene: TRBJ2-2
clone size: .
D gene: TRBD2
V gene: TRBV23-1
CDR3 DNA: TGCGCCAGCAGTCTAACTAGCGGGAGGAACACCGGGGAGCTGTTTTTT
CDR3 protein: CASSLTSGRNTGELFF

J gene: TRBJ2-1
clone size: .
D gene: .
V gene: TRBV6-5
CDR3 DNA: TGTGCCAGCAGCCCCCCCGTCAGGGATTACAATGAGCAGTTCTTC
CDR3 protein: CASSPPVRDYNEQFF

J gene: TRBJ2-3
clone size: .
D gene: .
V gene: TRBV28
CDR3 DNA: TGTGCCAGCAGTTCTGTAACAGATACGCAGTATTTT
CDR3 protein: CASSSVTDTQYF

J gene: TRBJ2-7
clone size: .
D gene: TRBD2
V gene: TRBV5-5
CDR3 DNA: TGTGCCAGCAGCTATTCCGGTAGCGGGAGTTCCTACGAGCAGTACTTC
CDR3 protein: CASSYSGSGSSYEQYF

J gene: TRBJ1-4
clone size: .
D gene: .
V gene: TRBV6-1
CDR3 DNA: TGTGCCAGCAGGGGGAGGGAAAAACTGTTTTTT
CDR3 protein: CASRGREKLFF

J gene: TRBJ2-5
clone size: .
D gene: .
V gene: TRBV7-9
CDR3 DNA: TGTGCCAGCACCACCAAGGGACAAGAGACCCAGTACTTC
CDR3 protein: CASTTKGQETQYF

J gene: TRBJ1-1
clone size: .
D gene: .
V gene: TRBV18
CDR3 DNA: TGTGCCAGCTCACCCCCAAGAGCGATGGGGACTGAAGCTTTCTTT
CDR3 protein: CASSPPRAMGTEAFF